The T cell receptor beta chain described here comes from a study of cytomegalovirus exposure and HLA in healthy donors. Whole-study results and caveats: It was only CMV serostatus that was available as immune exposure information. There were under 200 TCR beta chains listed as cytomegalovirus-associated. V- and J-gene trimming of TCR beta was linked (in a later analysis) to a missense DCLRE1C variant.

Primers for the PCR totalled 60 Vbeta and 13 Jbeta. Assay: immunoSEQ multiplex PCR; the TCRdb copy retains only in-frame clones and omits some. The sample includes around 130,000 clones, more than 8% seen only once; the top ten take 5.5%. This clone was recorded once. Its antigen is undetermined. The V end was cut by 1 base, the J end by 4 bases, with 8 bases between. This CDR3 contains 14 residues. Germline-derived CDR1 and CDR2 are LNHDA and SQIVND (reference sequence). The sequence was collected from a man aged 40-55 years in good health and CMV-seronegative. Sequenced material: PBMCs. The chain carries TRBV19 and TRBJ1-5; possible D gene TRBD1, 5 bases. The DNA for the CDR3 is TGTGCCAGTAGTATAGTGGCAGGGAATCAGCCCCAGCATTTT. This encodes CASSIVAGNQPQHF.